This T cell receptor beta chain emerged from a study of shared clonotypes between healthy human individuals. Findings and caveats of the study: Rarefaction showed sorted-subset sequencing was incomplete despite large depth. Researchers sampled blood only, noting tissue repertoires likely differ.

The repertoire was sequenced with immunoSEQ multiplex PCR; TCRdb's copy has only in-frame clones and lacks some. The sample lists over 75,000 clones, roughly three quarters occurring once. As to this clone: Antigen specificity is unknown.

Germline-derived CDR1 and CDR2 are SGHNT and YYREEE (reference sequence). The ends were cut back, 3 bases at V and 7 bases at J, with 16 bases in the middle. The CDR3 length is 15 residues. The sequence derives from a man aged 25-45 years in good health. V usage is TRBV5-4 and J usage is TRBJ1-4; possible D gene TRBD1, 6 bases. What was sequenced was memory CD8+ T cells sorted from blood. Subset reported: CD45RO+ cells pooled with CCR7-negative TemRA cells. Here the CDR3 reads CASSSWTVGSEKLFF. The CDR3 DNA follows: TGTGCCAGCAGCTCATGGACAGTCGGATCTGAAAAACTGTTTTTT.